The 22 T cell receptor beta chains given below trace back to one sample, sequenced in a study of blood T cell repertoires in COVID-19. Sequencing was performed with immunoSEQ multiplex PCR; in TCRdb, only in-frame clones are kept and a portion is missing. The sample records some 43,000 clones, about nine tenths being singletons. Sequencing was done on a sample of peripheral blood. The receptors originated from a man aged 60-69 years with active COVID-19.

In this sample, this clone is medium-sized. The chain carries TRBV4-3 and TRBJ2-1; 10 bases are shared with TRBD2. V lost 4 bases and J lost 8; bases outside the gene matches: 8. CDR1 is LGHNA, CDR2 YSLEER, per germline. The CDR3 runs to 15 residues. CDR3 in amino acids: CASSPSGGAEDEQFF. The CDR3 DNA reads as TGCGCCAGCAGCCCCAGCGGGGGGGCCGAGGATGAGCAGTTCTTC.

The genes are TRBV19 and TRBJ1-6; a possible D gene is TRBD1 (6 bases). Germline CDR1 reads LNHDA; CDR2 reads SQIVND (reference sequence). The CDR3 is 14 amino acids. V was cut by 11 bases and J by 10 bases, with 21 bases left in between. This chain's CDR3 is CAARGGHRESPLHF. CDR3 DNA sequence: TGTGCCGCCCGGGGGGGACACAGGGAATCACCCCTCCACTTT.

The V and J genes are TRBV7-8 and TRBJ1-5; D uncertain. V was clipped by 1 base and J by 3 bases, with 10 bases between them. Germline CDR1 and CDR2: SGHVS and FQNEAQ. This CDR3 spans 15 amino acids. CDR3: CASSLVPTVNQPQHF. The CDR3 DNA is TGTGCCAGCAGCTTAGTCCCCACGGTCAATCAGCCCCAGCATTTT.

The genes are TRBV3-1 (or the pseudogene TRBV3-2) and TRBJ2-5, with 12 bases that match TRBD2. Germline V gene sequence: CDR1 LGHDT, CDR2 YNNKEL (reference sequence). The CDR3 sequence is 16 residues long. V shed 3 bases and J 5 bases; nucleotides not matched to a gene: 7. CDR3 sequence reads: CASSQELAGGKETQYF. CDR3 nucleotides: TGTGCCAGCAGCCAGGAACTAGCGGGGGGCAAGGAGACCCAGTACTTC.

The CDR3 reads CATRQYTEAFF. The CDR3 DNA is TGTGCCACCCGACAGTACACTGAAGCTTTCTTT. This rearrangement joins TRBV28 to TRBJ1-1; perhaps TRBD1 as D (5 bases). The germline V gene encodes CDR1 MDHEN and CDR2 SYDVKM. The CDR3 consists of 11 residues. Deletions cut 10 bases from V and 3 bases from J, with 9 bases between.

In the case of this clone: One end of the junction varies from germline; a read error may be responsible. The V call is TRBV18, the J call TRBJ2-2, with 10 bases matching TRBD1. CDR1 is KGHSH, CDR2 LQKENI, per germline. The CDR3 extends over 17 amino acids. CDR3 loop: CASSATPGQGNSGELFF. CDR3 nucleotides: TGTGCCAGCTCCGCGACTCCGGGACAGGGGAACTCCGGGGAGCTGTTTTTT.

The chain joins TRBV9 to TRBJ2-1; 9 bases are a match to TRBD1. Looked up from germline, CDR1 is SGDLS and CDR2 is YYNGEE. The CDR3 covers 10 residues. The J segment lost 13 bases and the V segment lost 10 bases, leaving 6 bases of the junction unmatched. CDR3: CAPGTGKQFF. The CDR3 DNA is TGTGCCCCCGGGACAGGGAAACAGTTCTTC.

This clone was counted a few times. This chain links TRBV4-1 with TRBJ2-2; D gene uncertain. This CDR3 comprises 13 residues. Between the trimmed V and J ends, which lost 8 bases and 1 base, there was a span of 8 bases. CDR1 and CDR2 (germline): MGHRA, YSYEKL. This chain's CDR3 is CASQAENTGELFF. The CDR3 bases are TGCGCCAGCCAAGCCGAGAACACCGGGGAGCTGTTTTTT.

The rearrangement links TRBV5-1 to TRBJ2-5; 7 bases are a match to TRBD1. Germline V CDR1 and CDR2: SGHRS, YFSETQ. The CDR3 consists of 14 residues. The junction had 10 bases not matched to a gene; V was cut back by 6 bases and J by 5 bases. DNA of the CDR3: TGCGCCAGCACGATCGAGTCCAGGGGGGAGACCCAGTACTTC. Its protein is CASTIESRGETQYF.

This clone was counted once. The chain carries TRBV5-5 and TRBJ1-5, with unresolved D. CDR3 length: 13 amino acids. CDR1 is SGHKS and CDR2 is YYEKEE in the germline V gene (reference sequence). V lost 2 bases and J 2 bases, leaving 5 bases between the germline ends. CDR3 nucleotides: TGTGCCAGCAGCTTTCAGGGCAATCAGCCCCAGCATTTT. This translates into CASSFQGNQPQHF.

This chain uses TRBV18 with TRBJ2-3; 7 bases are shared with TRBD1. The length of the CDR3 is 14 residues. Trimming at V came to 4 bases and at J to 1 base, leaving 2 bases not matched to a gene. Per germline, CDR1 KGHSH and CDR2 LQKENI. The CDR3 region is CASSQQGRTDTQYF. Here the CDR3 DNA reads TGTGCCAGCTCACAACAGGGGCGCACAGATACGCAGTATTTT.

The CDR3 DNA reads TGTGCCAGCAGTTTCATTGGGCTGAGGGGGCGGGCCAAAAACATTCAGTACTTC. Translating it yields CASSFIGLRGRAKNIQYF. This chain connects TRBV28 to TRBJ2-4; TRBD1 aligns across 7 bases. Germline CDR1 is MDHEN and CDR2 is SYDVKM. Losses at the gene ends were 3 bases for V and 1 base for J; bases not matched to a gene: 12. This CDR3 is built from 18 residues.

The V gene is TRBV19, the J gene TRBJ2-1; a weak D match, TRBD2 (5 bases). V lost 4 bases and J lost 5, with 21 bases in between. The CDR3 consists of 17 residues. Germline values: CDR1 LNHDA, CDR2 SQIVND (reference sequence). DNA of the CDR3: TGTGCCAGTAGTAGTACTCGAGAGGGTTACAGCCACAATGAGCAGTTCTTC. This encodes CASSSTREGYSHNEQFF.

The rearrangement links TRBV5-1 to TRBJ2-2; D possibly corresponds to TRBD2 (6 bases). V lost 5 bases and J 4 bases, leaving 12 bases between the germline ends. Germline CDR1 SGHRS, CDR2 YFSETQ. The CDR3 is 14 residues long. CDR3 residues: CASSTPGGTGELFF. In DNA, the CDR3 is TGCGCCAGCAGTACCCCCGGGGGCACCGGGGAGCTGTTTTTT.

The chain combines TRBV7-9 with TRBJ2-5, with 7 bases aligning to TRBD2. CDR3 size: 13 residues. The V segment lost 7 bases and the J segment 4 bases; nucleotides outside the gene matches: 6. Germline V lookup: CDR1 SEHNR, CDR2 FQNEAQ (reference sequence). CDR3 protein: CASNLGGLETQYF. The CDR3, as DNA: TGTGCCAGCAACCTCGGGGGGTTAGAGACCCAGTACTTC.

The sample holds one count of this clone. The V and J genes are TRBV4-2 and TRBJ2-1, with 7 bases matching TRBD2. The CDR3 length is 15 residues. Germline loops: CDR1 LGHNA, CDR2 YNFKEQ. V shed 0 bases and J 5 bases; nucleotides not matched to a gene: 4. DNA for the CDR3: TGTGCCAGCAGCCAAGATGGCGGGAGCCACAATGAGCAGTTCTTC. Translating it yields CASSQDGGSHNEQFF.

The genes are TRBV12-3 or TRBV12-4 and TRBJ1-2; D is unresolved. The CDR3 totals 12 residues. V lost 6 bases and J 9 bases, leaving 14 bases between the germline ends. CDR3 protein: CASSMEPSSYTF. CDR3 sequence (DNA): TGTGCCAGCAGCATGGAGCCTTCTAGCTACACCTTC.

The chain uses TRBV3-1 (or the pseudogene TRBV3-2) and TRBJ1-5, with TRBD1 as a possible D gene (6 bases). Looked up from germline, CDR1 is LGHDT and CDR2 is YNNKEL (reference sequence). Trimming cost V 1 base and J 0 bases, with 7 bases left between them. The CDR3 runs 15 residues. CDR3 coding DNA: TGTGCCAGCAGCCAAGTACAGGGTAGCAATCAGCCCCAGCATTTT. It encodes CASSQVQGSNQPQHF.

The genes are TRBV6-1 and TRBJ2-7, with 11 bases identical to TRBD2. The germline gives CDR1 MNHNS, CDR2 SASEGT. The CDR3 has 17 amino acids. The ends lost 0 bases at V and 1 base at J; junction bases unmatched: 5. Here the CDR3 reads CASSEALLAGASYEQYF. In DNA, the CDR3 is TGTGCCAGCAGTGAAGCATTACTAGCGGGGGCGTCCTACGAGCAGTACTTC.

This chain links TRBV12-3 or TRBV12-4 with TRBJ2-7; tentative D call: TRBD2 (6 bases). V was clipped by 3 bases and J by 7 bases, with 13 bases between them. The CDR3 has 13 residues. CDR3 protein: CASSLGQAGEQYF. The CDR3 DNA is TGTGCCAGCAGTTTGGGCCAAGCGGGTGAGCAGTACTTC.

The gene calls are TRBV28 and TRBJ1-1; D is possibly TRBD1 (5 bases). CDR1 MDHEN and CDR2 SYDVKM come from the germline V gene. Trimming took off 10 bases at V and 4 bases at J, with 22 bases between the two ends. The CDR3 contains 15 residues. CDR3 in amino acids: CATSPPGAGGTEAFF. CDR3 DNA sequence: TGTGCCACTTCACCACCCGGGGCCGGGGGCACTGAAGCTTTCTTT. The variable domain in full, with the rest retrieved from reference TRBV28 and TRBJ1-1, is DVKVTQSSRYLVKRTGEKVFLECVQDMDHENMFWYRQDPGLGLRLIYFSYDVKMKEKGDIPEGYSVSREKKERFSLILESASTNQTSMYLCATSPPGAGGTEAFFGQGTRLTVV.

This clone was picked up one time. This chain links TRBV6-5 with TRBJ1-2; 8 bases match TRBD1. Germline V gene lookup returns CDR1 MNHEY and CDR2 SVGAGI. This CDR3 has 13 amino acids. V was clipped by 6 bases and J by 4 bases; unmatched bases: 4. This chain's CDR3 is CASSQDRVYGYTF. In nucleotides, the CDR3 is TGTGCCAGCAGCCAGGACAGGGTCTATGGCTACACCTTC.